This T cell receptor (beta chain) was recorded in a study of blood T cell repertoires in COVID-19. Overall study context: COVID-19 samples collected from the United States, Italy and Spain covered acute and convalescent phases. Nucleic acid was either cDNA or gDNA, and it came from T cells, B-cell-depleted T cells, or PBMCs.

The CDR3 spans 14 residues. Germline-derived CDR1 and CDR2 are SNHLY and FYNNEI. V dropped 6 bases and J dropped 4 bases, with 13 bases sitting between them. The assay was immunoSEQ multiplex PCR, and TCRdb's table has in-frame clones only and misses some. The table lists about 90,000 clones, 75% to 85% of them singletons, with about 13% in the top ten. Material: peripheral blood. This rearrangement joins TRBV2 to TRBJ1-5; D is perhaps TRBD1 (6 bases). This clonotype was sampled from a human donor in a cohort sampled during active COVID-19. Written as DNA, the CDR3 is TGTGCCAGCAGCTCACAGGGAGCAAATCAGCCCCAGCATTTT. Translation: CASSSQGANQPQHF.